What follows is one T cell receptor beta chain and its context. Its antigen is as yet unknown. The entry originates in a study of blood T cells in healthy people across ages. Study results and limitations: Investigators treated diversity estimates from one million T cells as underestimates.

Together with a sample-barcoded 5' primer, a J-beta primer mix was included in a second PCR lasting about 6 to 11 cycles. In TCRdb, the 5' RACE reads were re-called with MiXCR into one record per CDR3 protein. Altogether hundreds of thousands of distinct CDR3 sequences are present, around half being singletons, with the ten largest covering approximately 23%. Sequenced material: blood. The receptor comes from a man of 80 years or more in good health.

This CDR3 is CASSTTTGSGQPQHF. In nucleotides, the CDR3 is TGTGCCAGCAGCACTACGACAGGGTCTGGTCAGCCCCAGCATTTT. The V call is TRBV7-2, the J call TRBJ1-5; 7 positions match TRBD1. The CDR3 contains 15 residues. After removal of 5 bases from V and 6 bases from J, the junction contained 10 bases not matched to a gene. Per germline, CDR1 SGHTA and CDR2 FQGNSA.